This T cell receptor beta chain derives from a study of T cell clonality in common variable immunodeficiency. V was cut by 4 bases and J by 6 bases, with 18 bases left in between. Germline assignment: CDR1 SGHDT and CDR2 YYEEEE. The CDR3 is 15 amino acids. This clone was seen repeatedly, ten times or more. The read is 3 residues too short to cover the CDR3 end, so that end is filled in from the germline J gene. CVID and control samples used equivalent genomic DNA input. Some clones are missing from TCRdb's copy, which holds only in-frame ones; the method was immunoSEQ multiplex PCR. The sample holds tens of thousands of clones, and no clone turns up only once.

The sequencing input was peripheral blood mononuclear cells. V is TRBV5-6 and J is TRBJ2-3, with a weak D call TRBD1 (5 bases). The receptor was derived from a person between 18 and 69 years old in good health. The covered CDR3 bases are TGTGCCAGCAGCCCTGGAACGCGGAAGGGGGATACG. This gives the protein CASSPGTRKGDT. The full CDR3 is CASSPGTRKGDTQYF.